The rows below give T cell receptor beta chains drawn from one sample of a study of early T cells in non-severe SARS-CoV-2 infection. Using its own MiXCR run on the 5' RACE reads, TCRdb lists one record per CDR3 protein. The profile covers around 88,000 distinct CDR3 sequences, with approximately 15% appearing a single time and 5.5% to 8% taken by the ten largest. The sample consisted of whole blood. All receptors come from an adult who was a healthcare worker with PCR-confirmed SARS-CoV-2 infection or an uninfected control (not recorded which). Each CDR3 is given with its conserved first and last residue. A D gene is named only where the DNA matches it firmly. Where a row states a size, it is once, few, many or the class of an expanded clone; other rows omit it.

TRBJ2-3 | TRBV20-1 | - | - | TGCAGTGCTTCCAAAGCGGAGATTAGCACAGATACGCAGTATTTT | CSASKAEISTDTQYF
TRBJ2-3 | TRBV15 | TRBD2 | few | TGTGCCACCAGCAGAGATAAGGCCGGGCGGGGGACTAGCACAGATACGCAGTATTTT | CATSRDKAGRGTSTDTQYF
TRBJ2-7 | TRBV4-1 | TRBD2 | - | TGCGCCAGCAGCCAAGAGGCTAGCGGGAGCTCTTACGAGCAGTACTTC | CASSQEASGSSYEQYF
TRBJ1-1 | TRBV6-5 | - | - | TGTGCCAGCAGTTACGGCGGGTTCGACACTGAAGCTTTCTTT | CASSYGGFDTEAFF
TRBJ2-7 | TRBV29-1 | TRBD1 | - | TGCAGCGCCCGCCCGGGACAGGCCTACGAGCAGTACTTC | CSARPGQAYEQYF
TRBJ1-2 | TRBV20-1 | - | - | TGCAGTGCTAGAGGACACCACTTGAGCTATGGCTACACCTTC | CSARGHHLSYGYTF
TRBJ1-1 | TRBV12-5 | TRBD1 | - | TGTGCTAGTGGTTTGCGGGCAGGGGGTATGAGAACTGAAGCTTTCTTT | CASGLRAGGMRTEAFF
TRBJ1-1 | TRBV18 | TRBD1 | few | TGTGCCAGCTCGCAACAGGGGACACCGAACACTGAAGCTTTCTTT | CASSQQGTPNTEAFF
TRBJ2-7 | TRBV7-9 | TRBD2 | few | TGTGCCAGCAGCTTACCGGTGAAAGCGGGGACTGTTGAGCAGTACTTC | CASSLPVKAGTVEQYF
TRBJ1-1 | TRBV12-5 | TRBD1 | few | TGTGCTAGTGGTCTCTACTTAGGGGGCAGGGAGGACACTGAAGCTTTCTTT | CASGLYLGGREDTEAFF
TRBJ2-6 | TRBV5-1 | - | many | TGCGCCAGCAGCTTGCCCGTGGTTGCTGCTGGGGCCAACGTCCTGACTTTC | CASSLPVVAAGANVLTF
TRBJ2-1 | TRBV27 | TRBD2 | many | TGTGCCAGCAGTCCCAAGCGGGAGCGGTACAATGAGCAGTTCTTC | CASSPKRERYNEQFF
TRBJ2-7 | TRBV7-2 | - | few | TGTGCCAGCAGCTTAGATCTAGCCGAGAGTGAGCAGTACTTC | CASSLDLAESEQYF
TRBJ2-3 | TRBV11-2 | - | - | TGTGCCAGCAGCCTAGTCAGGACACTATCAGATACGCAGTATTTT | CASSLVRTLSDTQYF
TRBJ2-3 | TRBV24-1 | - | many | TGTGCCACCAGTGATTTGAAGTTTGCGGGCACAGATACGCAGTATTTT | CATSDLKFAGTDTQYF
TRBJ2-2 | TRBV6-2/TRBV6-3 | - | few | TGTGCCGGCGGTCAGGAGCGGAGTGGGGCATCCGGGGAGCTGTTTTTT | CAGGQERSGASGELFF
TRBJ2-3 | TRBV12-3/TRBV12-4 | TRBD2 | few | TGTGCCAGCAGTTTGGCTAGCGGGAACCTAGATACGCAGTATTTT | CASSLASGNLDTQYF
TRBJ2-1 | TRBV10-3 | - | many | TGTGCCATCAGTGAGTCGGAGGGGTTGCGGTTCTTC | CAISESEGLRFF
TRBJ2-1 | TRBV20-1 | - | - | TGCAGTGCTAGAGGGATCGGTTCTAACGAACAGTTCTTC | CSARGIGSNEQFF
TRBJ1-5 | TRBV20-1 | - | - | TGCAGTGCTAGAGGACAGCCTAACGGGCATCAGCCCCAGCATTTT | CSARGQPNGHQPQHF
TRBJ2-3 | TRBV19 | TRBD1 | few | TGTGCCAGTAGTAATGACAGGGGGGCGACAGATACGCAGTATTTT | CASSNDRGATDTQYF
TRBJ1-2 | TRBV28 | - | few | TGTGCCAGCAGTATGGGGTTCGACGGCTACACCTTC | CASSMGFDGYTF
TRBJ1-1 | TRBV29-1 | - | - | TGCAGCGTTGAGCCCGCCGGGGGCACTGAAGCTTTCTTT | CSVEPAGGTEAFF